A selection of T cell receptor beta chains follows, all from one sample in a study of T cell changes during pregnancy in multiple sclerosis. Clones were read by immunoSEQ multiplex PCR, and TCRdb kept only the in-frame ones, dropping some. The sample contains some 52,000 clones, approximately 92% of which appear only once. Sample: CD4+ T cells from peripheral blood mononuclear cells, taken in the third trimester of pregnancy. These receptors originate from a female donor with multiple sclerosis, enrolled in a pregnancy study. The CDR3 runs from the conserved cysteine through the conserved F or W. Fields, in order: D gene, clone size, J gene, V gene, CDR3 protein, CDR3 DNA. A D gene is named only where the DNA matches it firmly. Rows give clone size only sometimes, using once, few, many, or a class for an expanded clone.

NA	NA	TRBJ1-4	TRBV2	CASQDGKIATNEKLFF	TGTGCCAGTCAAGACGGGAAAATTGCAACTAATGAAAAACTGTTTTTT
NA	NA	TRBJ1-2	TRBV30	CAWKSYRANYGYTF	TGTGCCTGGAAGTCTTATCGAGCTAACTATGGCTACACCTTC
TRBD2	NA	TRBJ2-1	TRBV15	CATSSGLAGVGNEQFF	TGTGCCACCAGCTCGGGACTAGCGGGAGTTGGAAATGAGCAGTTCTTC
NA	once	TRBJ1-3	TRBV5-1	CASSLGTAGNTIYF	TGCGCCAGCAGCTTGGGGACAGCTGGAAACACCATATATTTT
NA	NA	TRBJ1-1	TRBV7-9	CASKSDYTEAFF	TGTGCCAGCAAATCAGATTACACTGAAGCTTTCTTT
NA	once	TRBJ1-1	TRBV27	CASRKPPGLLNTEAFF	TGTGCCAGCAGGAAACCCCCGGGACTCCTAAACACTGAAGCTTTCTTT
NA	NA	TRBJ1-5	TRBV23-1	CASSQSSSAQTESNQPQHF	TGCGCCAGCAGTCAATCATCTAGTGCCCAGACGGAAAGCAATCAGCCCCAGCATTTT
NA	NA	TRBJ2-1	TRBV18	CASSPLRGAGNEQFF	TGTGCCAGCTCACCCCTACGCGGGGCGGGAAATGAGCAGTTCTTC
TRBD2	NA	TRBJ2-1	TRBV7-2	CASSLTGGNYNEQFF	TGTGCCAGCAGCTTAACGGGGGGTAACTACAATGAGCAGTTCTTC
TRBD1	NA	TRBJ2-7	TRBV29-1	CSVGGLGQISYEQYF	TGCAGCGTTGGGGGGTTGGGACAGATCTCCTACGAGCAGTACTTC
NA	NA	TRBJ1-2	TRBV5-5	CASSEQPNYGYTF	TGTGCCAGCAGCGAACAGCCTAACTATGGCTACACCTTC
NA	NA	TRBJ1-5	TRBV27	CASSLQGRVSQPQHF	TGTGCCAGCAGTTTACAGGGGCGAGTAAGTCAGCCCCAGCATTTT
TRBD2	NA	TRBJ2-5	TRBV7-3	CASSSSGGAAETQYF	TGTGCCAGCAGCTCCAGCGGGGGGGCCGCAGAGACCCAGTACTTC
NA	once	TRBJ1-4	TRBV7-2	CASSLQGGTNEKLFF	TGTGCCAGCAGCTTACAGGGAGGAACTAATGAAAAACTGTTTTTT
TRBD1	NA	TRBJ1-5	TRBV2	CASSPDRVGQPQHF	TGTGCCAGCAGTCCTGACAGGGTCGGTCAGCCCCAGCATTTT
TRBD2	once	TRBJ2-7	TRBV27	CASSTGTSGRKYF	TGTGCCAGCAGTACCGGGACTAGCGGGAGAAAGTACTTC
NA	few	TRBJ1-5	TRBV28	CASSSDTKVGNQPQHF	TGTGCCAGCAGTTCGGACACGAAGGTCGGCAATCAGCCCCAGCATTTT
NA	NA	TRBJ1-1	TRBV15	CATSRGRGDTEAFF	TGTGCCACCAGCAGAGGCAGGGGCGACACTGAAGCTTTCTTT
TRBD1	NA	TRBJ1-5	TRBV11-2	CASSGQGSNQPQHF	TGTGCCAGCAGCGGACAGGGAAGCAATCAGCCCCAGCATTTT
TRBD2	NA	TRBJ2-3	TRBV5-1	CASSGLAGGTDTQYF	TGCGCCAGCTCGGGACTAGCGGGAGGAACAGATACGCAGTATTTT
NA	NA	TRBJ1-2	TRBV2	CASFPAGRDYGYTF	TGTGCCAGCTTCCCTGCGGGGCGGGACTATGGCTACACCTTC
TRBD1	NA	TRBJ2-7	TRBV27	CASRQGQSYEQYF	TGTGCCAGCCGGCAGGGACAGAGCTACGAGCAGTACTTC
NA	NA	TRBJ2-1	TRBV5-1	CASSLALSDTEQFF	TGCGCCAGCAGCTTGGCACTTAGCGATACTGAGCAGTTCTTC
TRBD1	NA	TRBJ2-7	TRBV7-9	CASSFGQGGVYEQYF	TGTGCCAGCAGCTTTGGACAGGGAGGAGTCTACGAGCAGTACTTC
NA	NA	TRBJ1-1	TRBV29-1	CSVEGTLGTEAFF	TGCAGCGTTGAGGGGACACTGGGGACTGAAGCTTTCTTT
NA	once	TRBJ2-7	TRBV2	CASGSGTHADEQYF	TGTGCCAGCGGCTCCGGGACTCATGCTGACGAGCAGTACTTC
TRBD1	NA	TRBJ1-4	TRBV6-5	CASGSRDSRNEKLFF	TGTGCCAGCGGAAGTAGGGACAGCAGAAATGAAAAACTGTTTTTT
NA	NA	TRBJ1-2	TRBV27	CASSESRGSGYTF	TGTGCCAGCAGCGAGTCTAGGGGAAGTGGCTACACCTTC
NA	NA	TRBJ1-2	TRBV4-1	CASSHQGRRDYGYTF	TGCGCCAGCAGCCACCAGGGACGGAGGGACTATGGCTACACCTTC
NA	NA	TRBJ2-1	TRBV6-1	CASRGTGSNEQFF	TGTGCCAGCCGGGGGACCGGAAGCAATGAGCAGTTCTTC
TRBD2	NA	TRBJ2-5	TRBV7-3	CASSPGGQETQYF	TGTGCCAGCAGTCCGGGGGGGCAAGAGACCCAGTACTTC
NA	NA	TRBJ2-1	TRBV13	CASSSTGTEQFF	TGTGCCAGCAGCTCCACAGGGACTGAGCAGTTCTTC
TRBD1	NA	TRBJ1-2	TRBV11-3	CASSAGTGEPRRPNYGYTF	TGTGCCAGCAGCGCAGGGACAGGGGAACCCCGGAGGCCAAACTATGGCTACACCTTC
TRBD1	NA	TRBJ1-3	TRBV6-6	CASSRQGTGNTIYF	TGTGCCAGCAGTCGACAGGGTACTGGAAACACCATATATTTT
NA	NA	TRBJ2-2	TRBV10-3	CAISDEQANTGELFF	TGTGCCATCAGTGATGAACAGGCGAACACCGGGGAGCTGTTTTTT
NA	NA	TRBJ1-1	TRBV29-1	CSVLKGTEAFF	TGCAGCGTGTTGAAGGGGACTGAAGCTTTCTTT
NA	NA	TRBJ1-2	TRBV27	CASSLRHRALYGYTF	TGTGCCAGCAGTTTACGGCACAGGGCCCTCTATGGCTACACCTTC
TRBD2	NA	TRBJ2-7	TRBV6-1	CASRLAGSSYEQYF	TGTGCCAGCAGACTAGCGGGCAGCTCCTACGAGCAGTACTTC
TRBD1	NA	TRBJ1-3	TRBV25-1	CASSRSGTGSSGNTIYF	TGTGCCAGCAGTCGATCCGGGACAGGGAGCTCTGGAAACACCATATATTTT
TRBD1	NA	TRBJ1-2	TRBV30	CAVDRGRRSGYTF	TGTGCGGTGGACAGGGGGCGCAGAAGTGGCTACACCTTC
NA	NA	TRBJ2-3	TRBV30	CAWSNQPLIGGDTQYF	TGTGCCTGGAGTAACCAGCCTCTCATAGGAGGAGATACGCAGTATTTT
TRBD1	NA	TRBJ2-2	TRBV29-1	CSVIRQGYTGELFF	TGCAGCGTGATCCGACAGGGGTACACCGGGGAGCTGTTTTTT
TRBD2	NA	TRBJ2-3	TRBV10-3	CASGGLGDTQYF	TGTGCTAGCGGGGGGTTGGGAGATACGCAGTATTTT
NA	NA	TRBJ2-5	TRBV11-2	CASSLRPNQETQYF	TGTGCCAGCAGCCTCAGGCCAAACCAAGAGACCCAGTACTTC
NA	NA	TRBJ1-3	TRBV19	CASSEQPSGNTIYF	TGTGCCAGTAGTGAACAGCCCTCTGGAAACACCATATATTTT
TRBD1	NA	TRBJ1-2	TRBV5-1	CASSLSSTGADGYTF	TGCGCCAGCAGCTTGTCCTCGACAGGGGCGGATGGCTACACCTTC
TRBD2	NA	TRBJ2-1	TRBV9	CASSVTSGSYNEQFF	TGTGCCAGCAGCGTGACTAGCGGCTCCTACAATGAGCAGTTCTTC
TRBD1	NA	TRBJ1-1	TRBV5-1	CASSLDWDSEAFF	TGCGCCAGCAGCTTGGATTGGGACAGTGAAGCTTTCTTT
TRBD1	NA	TRBJ2-7	TRBV6-5	CASRPGTGRAEQYF	TGTGCCAGCAGGCCCGGGACAGGGAGAGCCGAGCAGTACTTC